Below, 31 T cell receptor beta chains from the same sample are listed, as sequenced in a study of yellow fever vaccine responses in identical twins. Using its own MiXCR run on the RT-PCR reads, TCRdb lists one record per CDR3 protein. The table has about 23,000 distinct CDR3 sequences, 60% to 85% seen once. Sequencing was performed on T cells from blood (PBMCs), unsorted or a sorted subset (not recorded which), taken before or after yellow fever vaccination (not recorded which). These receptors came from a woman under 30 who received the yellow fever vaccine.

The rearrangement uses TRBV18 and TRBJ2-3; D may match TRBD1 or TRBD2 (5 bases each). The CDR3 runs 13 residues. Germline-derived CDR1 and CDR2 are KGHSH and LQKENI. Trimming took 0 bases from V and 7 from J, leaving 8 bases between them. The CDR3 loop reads CASSPPGGYTQYF. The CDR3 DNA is TGTGCCAGCTCACCACCTGGGGGATATACGCAGTATTTT.

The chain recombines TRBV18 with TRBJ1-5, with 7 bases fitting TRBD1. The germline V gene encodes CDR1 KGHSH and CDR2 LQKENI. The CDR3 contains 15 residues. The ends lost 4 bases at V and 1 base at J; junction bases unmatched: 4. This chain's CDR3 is CASSQTGQSNQPQHF. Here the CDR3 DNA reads TGTGCCAGCTCACAGACAGGGCAGAGCAATCAGCCCCAGCATTTT.

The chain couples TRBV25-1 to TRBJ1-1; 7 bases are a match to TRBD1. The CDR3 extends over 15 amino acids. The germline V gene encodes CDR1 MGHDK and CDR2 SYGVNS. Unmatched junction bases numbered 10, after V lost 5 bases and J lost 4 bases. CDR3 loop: CASSPPDRDGTEAFF. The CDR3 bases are TGTGCCAGCAGTCCGCCCGACAGGGACGGCACTGAAGCTTTCTTT.

The CDR3 is CASSNFFRGRGEQYF. CDR3 nucleotides: TGTGCCAGCAGCAACTTCTTCAGGGGTCGTGGGGAGCAGTACTTC. The chain is built from TRBV7-9 and TRBJ2-7; perhaps TRBD1 as D (6 bases). The CDR3 is 15 amino acids. V was pared by 5 bases and J by 7 bases, with 21 bases between. The germline gives CDR1 SEHNR, CDR2 FQNEAQ (reference sequence).

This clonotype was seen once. The CDR3 sequence is CASSESGAYYNEQFF. CDR3 DNA: TGCGCCAGCAGTGAATCGGGGGCTTACTACAATGAGCAGTTCTTC. The chain recombines TRBV10-1 with TRBJ2-1; D might be TRBD1 or TRBD2, each matching 6 bases. The CDR3 is 15 amino acids. V gave up 3 bases and J gave up 3 bases, with 12 bases separating them. Germline lookup yields CDR1 WNHNN and CDR2 SYGVQD (reference sequence).

CDR3 sequence: CASSATANYGYTF. DNA of the CDR3: TGTGCCAGCAGCGCGACAGCTAACTATGGCTACACCTTC. The chain uses TRBV11-1 and TRBJ1-2; D perhaps matches TRBD1 (5 bases). CDR1 and CDR2 (germline): SGHAT, FQDESV (reference sequence). The CDR3 is made up of 13 amino acids. V lost 5 bases, J lost 0 bases, and 7 bases lay in between.

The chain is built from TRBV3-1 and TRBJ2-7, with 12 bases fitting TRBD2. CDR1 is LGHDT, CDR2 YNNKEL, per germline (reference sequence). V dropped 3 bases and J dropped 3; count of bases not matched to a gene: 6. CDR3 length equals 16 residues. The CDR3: CASSQTGLAGHYEQYF. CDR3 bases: TGTGCCAGCAGCCAGACCGGACTAGCGGGACACTACGAGCAGTACTTC.

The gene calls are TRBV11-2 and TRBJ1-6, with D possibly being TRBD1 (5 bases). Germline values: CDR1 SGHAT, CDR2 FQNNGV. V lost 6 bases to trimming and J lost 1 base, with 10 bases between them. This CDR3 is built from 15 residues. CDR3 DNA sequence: TGTGCCAGCAGTGGTCAGGGATCCTATAATTCACCCCTCCACTTT. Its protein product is CASSGQGSYNSPLHF.

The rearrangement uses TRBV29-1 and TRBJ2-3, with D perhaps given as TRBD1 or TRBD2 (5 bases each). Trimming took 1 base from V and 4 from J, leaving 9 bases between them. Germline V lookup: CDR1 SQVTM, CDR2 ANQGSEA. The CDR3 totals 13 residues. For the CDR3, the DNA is TGCAGCGTTGAAGTTATGGGACCAGATACGCAGTATTTT. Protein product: CSVEVMGPDTQYF.

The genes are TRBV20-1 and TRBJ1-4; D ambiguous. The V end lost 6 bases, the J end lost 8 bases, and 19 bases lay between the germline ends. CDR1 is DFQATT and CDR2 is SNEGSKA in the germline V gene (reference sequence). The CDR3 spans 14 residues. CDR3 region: CSARATDLGEKLFF. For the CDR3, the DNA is TGCAGTGCCCGAGCGACCGACCTGGGGGAAAAACTGTTTTTT.

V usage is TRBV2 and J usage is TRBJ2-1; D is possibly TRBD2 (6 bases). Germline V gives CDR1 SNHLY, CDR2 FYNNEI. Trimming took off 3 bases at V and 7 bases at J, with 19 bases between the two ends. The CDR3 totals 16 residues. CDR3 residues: CASSEESAARGNEQFF. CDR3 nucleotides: TGTGCCAGCAGTGAGGAATCAGCAGCCCGGGGGAATGAGCAGTTCTTC.

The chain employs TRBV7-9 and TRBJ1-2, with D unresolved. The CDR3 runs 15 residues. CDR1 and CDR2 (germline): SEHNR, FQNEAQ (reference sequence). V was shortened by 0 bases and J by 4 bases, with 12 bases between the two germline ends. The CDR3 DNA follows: TGTGCCAGCAGCTTAGCGGTCGGAACTCTCTATGGCTACACCTTC. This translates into CASSLAVGTLYGYTF.

CDR3 loop: CASRWTSVSTDTQYF. The CDR3 bases are TGTGCCAGCAGGTGGACTAGCGTTAGCACAGATACGCAGTATTTT. The genes are TRBV2 and TRBJ2-3; 9 positions agree with TRBD2. V trimming: 6 bases; J trimming: 0 bases; junction bases outside the gene matches: 4. The CDR3 length is 15 residues. Per the germline V gene, CDR1 is SNHLY and CDR2 is FYNNEI. Drawing the rest from reference TRBV2 and TRBJ2-3, the complete variable domain is EPEVTQTPSHQVTQMGQEVILRCVPISNHLYFYWYRQILGQKVEFLVSFYNNEISEKSEIFDDQFSVERPDGSNFTLKIRSTKLEDSAMYFCASRWTSVSTDTQYFGPGTRLTVL.

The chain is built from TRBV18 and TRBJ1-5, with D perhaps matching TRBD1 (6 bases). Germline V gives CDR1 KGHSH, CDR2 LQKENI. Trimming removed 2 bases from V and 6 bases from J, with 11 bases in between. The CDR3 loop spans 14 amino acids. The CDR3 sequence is CASSPAQGGQPQHF. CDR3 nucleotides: TGTGCCAGCTCACCAGCACAGGGAGGTCAGCCCCAGCATTTT.

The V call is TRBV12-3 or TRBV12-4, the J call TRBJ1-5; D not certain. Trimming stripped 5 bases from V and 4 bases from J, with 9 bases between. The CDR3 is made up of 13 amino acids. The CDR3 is CASSIGENQPQHF. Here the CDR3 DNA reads TGTGCCAGCAGTATTGGTGAGAATCAGCCCCAGCATTTT.

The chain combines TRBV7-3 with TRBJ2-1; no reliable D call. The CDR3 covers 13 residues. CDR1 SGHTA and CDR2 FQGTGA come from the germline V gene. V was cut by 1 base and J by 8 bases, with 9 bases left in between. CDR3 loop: CASSLSALDEQFF. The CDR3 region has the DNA TGTGCCAGCAGCTTAAGTGCCCTGGATGAGCAGTTCTTC.

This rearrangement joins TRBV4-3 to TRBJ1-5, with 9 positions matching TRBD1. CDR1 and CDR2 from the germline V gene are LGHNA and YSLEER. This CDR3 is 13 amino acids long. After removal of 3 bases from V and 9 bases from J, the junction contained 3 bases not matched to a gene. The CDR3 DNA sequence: TGCGCCAGCAGCCAGGACAGGGGCCTGCCCCAGCATTTT. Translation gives CASSQDRGLPQHF.

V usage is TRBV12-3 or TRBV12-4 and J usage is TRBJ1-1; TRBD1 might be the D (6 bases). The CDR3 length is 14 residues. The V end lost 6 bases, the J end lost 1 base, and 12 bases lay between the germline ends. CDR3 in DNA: TGTGCCAGCAGCCGGACAGAAACGAACACTGAAGCTTTCTTT. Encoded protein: CASSRTETNTEAFF.

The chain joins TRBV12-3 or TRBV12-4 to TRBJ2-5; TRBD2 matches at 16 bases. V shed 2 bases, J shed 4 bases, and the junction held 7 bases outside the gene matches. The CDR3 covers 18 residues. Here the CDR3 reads CASSLPGLAGGSGETQYF. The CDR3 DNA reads TGTGCCAGCAGTTTACCGGGACTAGCGGGAGGGTCGGGAGAGACCCAGTACTTC.

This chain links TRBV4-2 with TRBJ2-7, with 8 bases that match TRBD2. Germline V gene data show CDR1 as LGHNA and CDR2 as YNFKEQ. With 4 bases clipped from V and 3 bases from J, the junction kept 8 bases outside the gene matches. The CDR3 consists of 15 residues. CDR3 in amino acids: CASSPGNSGIYEQYF. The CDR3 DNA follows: TGTGCCAGCAGCCCAGGGAATAGCGGGATCTACGAGCAGTACTTC.

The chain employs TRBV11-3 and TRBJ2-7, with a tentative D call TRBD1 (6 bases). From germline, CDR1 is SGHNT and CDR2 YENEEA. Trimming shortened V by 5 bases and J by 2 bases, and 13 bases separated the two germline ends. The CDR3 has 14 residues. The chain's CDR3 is CASSTEQGTYEQYF. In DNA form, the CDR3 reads TGTGCCAGCAGCACAGAGCAGGGGACCTACGAGCAGTACTTC.

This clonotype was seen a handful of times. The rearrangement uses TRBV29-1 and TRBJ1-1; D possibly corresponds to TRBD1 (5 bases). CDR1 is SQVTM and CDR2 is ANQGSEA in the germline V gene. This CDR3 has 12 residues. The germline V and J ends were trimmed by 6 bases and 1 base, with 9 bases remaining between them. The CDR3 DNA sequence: TGCAGCGTCGGGACCGCGAACACTGAAGCTTTCTTT. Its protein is CSVGTANTEAFF. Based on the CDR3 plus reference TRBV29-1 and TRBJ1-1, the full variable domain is SAVISQKPSRDICQRGTSLTIQCQVDSQVTMMFWYRQQPGQSLTLIATANQGSEATYESGFVIDKFPISRPNLTFSTLTVSNMSPEDSSIYLCSVGTANTEAFFGQGTRLTVV.

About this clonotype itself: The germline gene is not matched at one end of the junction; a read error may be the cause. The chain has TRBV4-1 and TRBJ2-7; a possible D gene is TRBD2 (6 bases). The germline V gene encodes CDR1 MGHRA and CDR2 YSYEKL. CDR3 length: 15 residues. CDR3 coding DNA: TGCGCAAGCAGCCAAGTGGCTAGCGTCACCTACGAGCAGTACTTC. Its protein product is CASSQVASVTYEQYF.

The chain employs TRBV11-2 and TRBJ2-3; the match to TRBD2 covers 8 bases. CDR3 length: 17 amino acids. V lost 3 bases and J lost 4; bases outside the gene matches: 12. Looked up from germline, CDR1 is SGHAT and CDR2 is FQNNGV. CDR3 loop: CASSFLGSASGSDTQYF. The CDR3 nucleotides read TGTGCCAGCAGCTTCCTCGGCAGTGCTAGCGGGTCAGATACGCAGTATTTT.

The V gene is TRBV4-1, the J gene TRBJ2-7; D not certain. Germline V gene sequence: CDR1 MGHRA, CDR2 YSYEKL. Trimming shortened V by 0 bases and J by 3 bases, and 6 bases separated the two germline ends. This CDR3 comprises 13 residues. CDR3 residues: CASSQDSLYEQYF. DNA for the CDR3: TGCGCCAGCAGCCAAGACAGCCTCTACGAGCAGTACTTC.

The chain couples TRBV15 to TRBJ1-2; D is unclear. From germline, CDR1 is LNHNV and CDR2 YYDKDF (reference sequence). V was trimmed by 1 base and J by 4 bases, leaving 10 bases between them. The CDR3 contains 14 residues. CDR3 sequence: CATSRAGSGYGYTF. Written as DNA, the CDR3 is TGTGCCACCAGCAGAGCGGGGAGTGGCTATGGCTACACCTTC.

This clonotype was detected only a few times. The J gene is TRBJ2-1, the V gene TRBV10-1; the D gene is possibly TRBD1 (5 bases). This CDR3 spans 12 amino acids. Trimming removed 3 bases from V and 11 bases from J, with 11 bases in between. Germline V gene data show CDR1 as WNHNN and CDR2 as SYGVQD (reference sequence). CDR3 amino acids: CASSDRQGKQFF. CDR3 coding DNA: TGCGCCAGCAGTGACCGCCAGGGCAAGCAGTTCTTC.

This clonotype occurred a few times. The CDR3 DNA sequence: TGTGCCAGCAGCCGCTCCGGGACTAGCGATTGGCAGTTCTTC. This encodes CASSRSGTSDWQFF. The J gene is TRBJ2-1, the V gene TRBV3-1, with 10 nucleotides matching TRBD2. The V segment lost 4 bases and the J segment 12 bases; nucleotides outside the gene matches: 9. Germline loops: CDR1 LGHDT, CDR2 YNNKEL (reference sequence). CDR3 length: 14 amino acids.

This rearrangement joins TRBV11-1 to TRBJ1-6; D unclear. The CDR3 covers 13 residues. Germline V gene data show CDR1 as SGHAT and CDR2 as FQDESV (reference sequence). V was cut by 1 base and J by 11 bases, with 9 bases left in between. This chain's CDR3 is CASSLEALAPLHF. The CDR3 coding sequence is TGTGCCAGCAGCTTAGAGGCTCTCGCACCCCTCCACTTT.

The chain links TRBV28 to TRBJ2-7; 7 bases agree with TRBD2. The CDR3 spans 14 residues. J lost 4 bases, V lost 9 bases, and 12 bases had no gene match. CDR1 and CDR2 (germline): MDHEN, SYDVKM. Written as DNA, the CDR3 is TGTGCCAGTACGGTGGGGCTAGCGGATTACGAGCAGTACTTC. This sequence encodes CASTVGLADYEQYF.

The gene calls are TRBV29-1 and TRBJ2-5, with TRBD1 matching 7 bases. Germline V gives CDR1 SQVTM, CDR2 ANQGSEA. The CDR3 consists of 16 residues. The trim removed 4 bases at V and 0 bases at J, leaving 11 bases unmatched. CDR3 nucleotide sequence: TGCAGCGTTGGAACCCCCGGGACAGAGTACCAAGAGACCCAGTACTTC. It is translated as CSVGTPGTEYQETQYF.